Listed below are T cell receptor beta chains from one sample, sequenced in a study of blood T cells in healthy people across ages. Each CDR3 protein gets one entry after TCRdb re-called the 5' RACE reads with MiXCR. The sample holds fewer than 2,000,000 distinct CDR3 sequences; approximately 39% are singletons and the top ten take roughly 23%. Sequencing was performed on blood. Receptors originate from a human donor in good health. Both conserved end residues are part of each CDR3. Fields, in order: CDR3 length, D gene, clone size, V gene, J gene, CDR3 protein, CDR3 DNA. A D gene is named only where the DNA matches it firmly. The size entry is marked missing in some rows and otherwise reads once, few, many or a size class.

cdr3_length: 15
d_call: .
clone_size: .
v_call: TRBV6-1
j_call: TRBJ1-5
cdr3_aa: CASSREVFSDQPQHF
cdr3_nt: TGTGCCAGCAGTCGGGAGGTATTCAGCGATCAGCCCCAGCATTTT

cdr3_length: 16
d_call: .
clone_size: .
v_call: TRBV5-1
j_call: TRBJ2-3
cdr3_aa: CASSLEGSASTDTQYF
cdr3_nt: TGCGCCAGCAGCTTGGAAGGTTCCGCTAGCACAGATACGCAGTATTTT

cdr3_length: 14
d_call: .
clone_size: .
v_call: TRBV4-3
j_call: TRBJ2-2
cdr3_aa: CASSQVGGPGELFF
cdr3_nt: TGCGCCAGCAGCCAAGTAGGTGGGCCCGGGGAGCTGTTTTTT

cdr3_length: 17
d_call: TRBD1
clone_size: .
v_call: TRBV9
j_call: TRBJ1-2
cdr3_aa: CASSVASGTGWNYGYTF
cdr3_nt: TGTGCCAGCAGCGTAGCTAGTGGGACAGGGTGGAACTATGGCTACACCTTC

cdr3_length: 16
d_call: TRBD1
clone_size: few
v_call: TRBV11-2
j_call: TRBJ1-2
cdr3_aa: CASTYTPGQGAHGYTF
cdr3_nt: TGTGCCAGCACCTACACTCCGGGACAGGGGGCGCATGGCTACACCTTC

cdr3_length: 14
d_call: TRBD2
clone_size: few
v_call: TRBV7-2
j_call: TRBJ2-1
cdr3_aa: CASSLELANNEQFF
cdr3_nt: TGTGCCAGCAGCTTAGAACTAGCGAACAATGAGCAGTTCTTC

cdr3_length: 15
d_call: TRBD2
clone_size: few
v_call: TRBV28
j_call: TRBJ2-4
cdr3_aa: CASSLRGGRALGQYF
cdr3_nt: TGTGCCAGCAGTTTACGGGGGGGCCGTGCCTTAGGGCAGTACTTC

cdr3_length: 18
d_call: TRBD2
clone_size: .
v_call: TRBV4-2
j_call: TRBJ2-3
cdr3_aa: CASSRRLAGGEAPDTQYF
cdr3_nt: TGTGCCAGCAGCCGCCGACTAGCGGGGGGTGAGGCCCCAGATACGCAGTATTTT

cdr3_length: 14
d_call: .
clone_size: few
v_call: TRBV7-8
j_call: TRBJ1-1
cdr3_aa: CVSSQLDRGVEAFF
cdr3_nt: TGTGTCAGCAGCCAGCTGGACCGGGGTGTTGAAGCTTTCTTT

cdr3_length: 14
d_call: TRBD1
clone_size: few
v_call: TRBV20-1
j_call: TRBJ2-1
cdr3_aa: CSAGDRGIHNEQFF
cdr3_nt: TGCAGTGCCGGTGACAGGGGAATCCACAATGAGCAGTTCTTC

cdr3_length: 14
d_call: .
clone_size: .
v_call: TRBV10-3
j_call: TRBJ2-5
cdr3_aa: CAIISGYGSNEQYF
cdr3_nt: TGTGCCATCATCTCGGGGTACGGATCCAATGAGCAGTACTTC

cdr3_length: 13
d_call: .
clone_size: few
v_call: TRBV30
j_call: TRBJ2-6
cdr3_aa: CAWSVPGANVLTF
cdr3_nt: TGTGCCTGGAGTGTACCTGGGGCCAACGTCCTGACTTTC

cdr3_length: 12
d_call: .
clone_size: few
v_call: TRBV20-1
j_call: TRBJ2-7
cdr3_aa: CSANEITYEQYF
cdr3_nt: TGCAGTGCTAACGAGATCACCTACGAGCAGTACTTC

cdr3_length: 16
d_call: .
clone_size: .
v_call: TRBV20-1
j_call: TRBJ2-5
cdr3_aa: CSARDTGASIQETQYF
cdr3_nt: TGCAGTGCTAGAGATACGGGGGCTTCAATCCAAGAGACCCAGTACTTC

cdr3_length: 14
d_call: .
clone_size: few
v_call: TRBV7-3
j_call: TRBJ2-3
cdr3_aa: CASSLSASEDTQYF
cdr3_nt: TGTGCCAGCAGCTTAAGTGCGTCCGAAGATACGCAGTATTTT

cdr3_length: 15
d_call: TRBD1
clone_size: .
v_call: TRBV24-1
j_call: TRBJ2-2
cdr3_aa: CATSTYRGRSGELFF
cdr3_nt: TGTGCCACCAGTACTTACAGGGGAAGGTCCGGGGAGCTGTTTTTT

cdr3_length: 14
d_call: .
clone_size: .
v_call: TRBV5-1
j_call: TRBJ2-7
cdr3_aa: CASSSGPVPYEQYF
cdr3_nt: TGCGCCAGCAGCTCGGGACCTGTCCCCTACGAGCAGTACTTC

cdr3_length: 16
d_call: TRBD2
clone_size: many
v_call: TRBV3-1
j_call: TRBJ2-1
cdr3_aa: CASSLLPSGGAGEQFF
cdr3_nt: TGTGCCAGCAGCCTACTCCCTAGCGGGGGGGCTGGTGAGCAGTTCTTC

cdr3_length: 14
d_call: .
clone_size: .
v_call: TRBV4-3
j_call: TRBJ2-3
cdr3_aa: CASSSQTDRTPQYF
cdr3_nt: TGCGCCAGCAGCTCCCAGACCGACAGGACTCCGCAGTATTTT

cdr3_length: 16
d_call: .
clone_size: .
v_call: TRBV11-1
j_call: TRBJ2-1
cdr3_aa: CASSLAVGSGDNEQFF
cdr3_nt: TGTGCCAGCAGCTTAGCGGTTGGCTCGGGAGACAATGAGCAGTTCTTC

cdr3_length: 13
d_call: .
clone_size: many
v_call: TRBV12-3/TRBV12-4
j_call: TRBJ1-2
cdr3_aa: CASRPDGGYGYTF
cdr3_nt: TGCGCCAGCAGGCCGGACGGGGGTTATGGCTACACCTTC

cdr3_length: 16
d_call: TRBD2
clone_size: .
v_call: TRBV4-2
j_call: TRBJ2-5
cdr3_aa: CASSPLGLANDETQYF
cdr3_nt: TGTGCCAGCAGCCCCCTCGGACTAGCGAATGATGAGACCCAGTACTTC

cdr3_length: 18
d_call: .
clone_size: .
v_call: TRBV4-3
j_call: TRBJ1-3
cdr3_aa: CASSQIWASPGPGNTIYF
cdr3_nt: TGCGCCAGCAGCCAAATATGGGCCTCACCAGGCCCTGGAAACACCATATATTTT

cdr3_length: 13
d_call: .
clone_size: .
v_call: TRBV4-3
j_call: TRBJ2-3
cdr3_aa: CASSQDTEDTQYF
cdr3_nt: TGCGCCAGCAGCCAAGATACTGAAGATACGCAGTATTTT

cdr3_length: 18
d_call: TRBD1
clone_size: .
v_call: TRBV5-5
j_call: TRBJ1-3
cdr3_aa: CASSRGGQGPISGNTIYF
cdr3_nt: TGTGCCAGCAGCCGGGGTGGACAGGGACCCATCTCTGGAAACACCATATATTTT

cdr3_length: 13
d_call: TRBD1
clone_size: few
v_call: TRBV20-1
j_call: TRBJ2-7
cdr3_aa: CSARPTGDYEQYF
cdr3_nt: TGCAGTGCTAGGCCGACAGGGGATTACGAGCAGTACTTC

cdr3_length: 11
d_call: .
clone_size: once
v_call: TRBV6-2/TRBV6-3
j_call: TRBJ2-3
cdr3_aa: CASSQTLRQYF
cdr3_nt: TGTGCCAGCAGTCAAACCCTTCGGCAGTATTTT

cdr3_length: 13
d_call: .
clone_size: few
v_call: TRBV20-1
j_call: TRBJ1-2
cdr3_aa: CSANIAPDYGYTF
cdr3_nt: TGCAGTGCTAACATAGCTCCGGATTATGGCTACACCTTC

cdr3_length: 14
d_call: .
clone_size: .
v_call: TRBV6-5
j_call: TRBJ1-6
cdr3_aa: CASRPTARRSPLHF
cdr3_nt: TGTGCCAGCAGGCCGACAGCGCGGAGGTCACCCCTCCACTTT

cdr3_length: 15
d_call: .
clone_size: .
v_call: TRBV5-1
j_call: TRBJ1-2
cdr3_aa: CASSFEGLLSCGYTF
cdr3_nt: TGCGCCAGCTCTTTCGAGGGGCTTTTGTCCTGTGGCTACACCTTC

cdr3_length: 15
d_call: TRBD1
clone_size: many
v_call: TRBV5-1
j_call: TRBJ2-7
cdr3_aa: CASSLGTGDPYEQYF
cdr3_nt: TGCGCCAGCAGTCTTGGGACAGGGGATCCCTACGAGCAGTACTTC

cdr3_length: 15
d_call: TRBD1
clone_size: few
v_call: TRBV20-1
j_call: TRBJ2-1
cdr3_aa: CSARDRDRAYNEQFF
cdr3_nt: TGCAGTGCTAGGGACCGGGACAGGGCTTACAATGAGCAGTTCTTC

cdr3_length: 17
d_call: .
clone_size: few
v_call: TRBV9
j_call: TRBJ2-4
cdr3_aa: CASSPSSGEVAKNIQYF
cdr3_nt: TGTGCCAGCAGCCCATCGTCCGGGGAGGTGGCCAAAAACATTCAGTACTTC

cdr3_length: 14
d_call: TRBD1
clone_size: few
v_call: TRBV28
j_call: TRBJ2-3
cdr3_aa: CASGTGYDTDTQYF
cdr3_nt: TGTGCCAGCGGGACAGGGTATGACACAGATACGCAGTATTTT

cdr3_length: 16
d_call: .
clone_size: .
v_call: TRBV27
j_call: TRBJ1-2
cdr3_aa: CASNPNPGGGGYGYTF
cdr3_nt: TGTGCCAGCAACCCCAACCCGGGTGGGGGAGGATATGGCTACACCTTC

cdr3_length: 13
d_call: .
clone_size: few
v_call: TRBV7-9
j_call: TRBJ1-2
cdr3_aa: CASSLPTDRGYTF
cdr3_nt: TGTGCCAGCAGCTTACCCACCGACAGGGGCTACACCTTC

cdr3_length: 15
d_call: .
clone_size: .
v_call: TRBV20-1
j_call: TRBJ2-5
cdr3_aa: CSARLGRDLQGTQYF
cdr3_nt: TGCAGTGCTAGATTAGGCCGGGACTTGCAAGGGACCCAGTACTTC

cdr3_length: 15
d_call: TRBD2
clone_size: .
v_call: TRBV5-5
j_call: TRBJ2-1
cdr3_aa: CASSASYGGVHEQFF
cdr3_nt: TGTGCCAGCAGCGCCTCTTACGGGGGGGTCCATGAGCAGTTCTTC

cdr3_length: 12
d_call: TRBD2
clone_size: few
v_call: TRBV29-1
j_call: TRBJ2-7
cdr3_aa: CSGSGGAGEQYF
cdr3_nt: TGCAGCGGTAGCGGGGGGGCAGGCGAGCAGTACTTC

cdr3_length: 15
d_call: TRBD1
clone_size: .
v_call: TRBV7-2
j_call: TRBJ1-6
cdr3_aa: CASSPQTGKDSPLHF
cdr3_nt: TGTGCCAGCAGCCCTCAGACAGGGAAGGATTCACCCCTCCACTTT

cdr3_length: 14
d_call: TRBD1
clone_size: few
v_call: TRBV15
j_call: TRBJ2-5
cdr3_aa: CATSIVGQGRAKYF
cdr3_nt: TGTGCCACCAGCATAGTGGGACAGGGGAGGGCGAAGTACTTC

cdr3_length: 16
d_call: TRBD2
clone_size: few
v_call: TRBV4-2
j_call: TRBJ2-7
cdr3_aa: CASSRTSGTSVYEQYF
cdr3_nt: TGTGCCAGCAGCCGTACGTCCGGGACTAGCGTGTACGAGCAGTACTTC

cdr3_length: 20
d_call: TRBD2
clone_size: few
v_call: TRBV7-2
j_call: TRBJ2-5
cdr3_aa: CASSLRGGLAGDIVRETQYF
cdr3_nt: TGTGCCAGCAGCTTAAGGGGAGGGCTAGCGGGGGACATCGTACGAGAGACCCAGTACTTC

cdr3_length: 15
d_call: TRBD1
clone_size: .
v_call: TRBV7-2
j_call: TRBJ2-2
cdr3_aa: CASRLDRRNTGELFF
cdr3_nt: TGTGCCAGCAGACTGGACAGGAGGAACACCGGGGAGCTGTTTTTT

cdr3_length: 15
d_call: TRBD1
clone_size: .
v_call: TRBV7-3
j_call: TRBJ2-4
cdr3_aa: CASSSYDRVENIQYF
cdr3_nt: TGTGCCAGCAGCTCGTACGACAGGGTCGAAAACATTCAGTACTTC

cdr3_length: 15
d_call: .
clone_size: few
v_call: TRBV6-5
j_call: TRBJ2-4
cdr3_aa: CASSYKGRGGNIQYF
cdr3_nt: TGTGCCAGCAGTTACAAGGGAAGGGGGGGAAACATTCAGTACTTC

cdr3_length: 14
d_call: TRBD2
clone_size: .
v_call: TRBV29-1
j_call: TRBJ2-1
cdr3_aa: CSVVGRVAANEQFF
cdr3_nt: TGCAGCGTTGTCGGGAGGGTAGCGGCCAATGAGCAGTTCTTC

cdr3_length: 12
d_call: .
clone_size: .
v_call: TRBV28
j_call: TRBJ1-2
cdr3_aa: CASSFSFGGYTF
cdr3_nt: TGTGCCAGCAGTTTTTCTTTCGGGGGCTACACCTTC

cdr3_length: 16
d_call: .
clone_size: few
v_call: TRBV5-1
j_call: TRBJ2-3
cdr3_aa: CASSLWSGLSTDTQYF
cdr3_nt: TGCGCCAGCAGCTTATGGAGCGGGCTTAGCACAGATACGCAGTATTTT

cdr3_length: 13
d_call: TRBD1
clone_size: .
v_call: TRBV13
j_call: TRBJ1-2
cdr3_aa: CASSTADRLSNTF
cdr3_nt: TGTGCCAGCAGCACCGCGGACAGGTTGTCGAACACCTTC

cdr3_length: 15
d_call: .
clone_size: .
v_call: TRBV28
j_call: TRBJ2-7
cdr3_aa: CASSSGTLFPYEQYF
cdr3_nt: TGTGCCAGCAGTTCCGGGACCCTCTTTCCCTACGAGCAGTACTTC

cdr3_length: 16
d_call: TRBD1
clone_size: .
v_call: TRBV7-6
j_call: TRBJ2-2
cdr3_aa: CASSLAAGGLTGELFF
cdr3_nt: TGTGCCAGCAGCTTAGCTGCAGGGGGATTAACCGGGGAGCTGTTTTTT

cdr3_length: 14
d_call: .
clone_size: .
v_call: TRBV20-1
j_call: TRBJ2-1
cdr3_aa: CSARPERVWDEQFF
cdr3_nt: TGCAGTGCTAGACCTGAGCGGGTCTGGGATGAGCAGTTCTTC

cdr3_length: 12
d_call: .
clone_size: .
v_call: TRBV24-1
j_call: TRBJ1-2
cdr3_aa: CATSDTNYGYTF
cdr3_nt: TGTGCCACCAGTGACACCAACTATGGCTACACCTTC

cdr3_length: 12
d_call: .
clone_size: .
v_call: TRBV25-1
j_call: TRBJ2-3
cdr3_aa: CASSASGSTQYF
cdr3_nt: TGTGCCAGCAGTGCGTCAGGGAGTACGCAGTATTTT